The sequence of this T cell receptor beta chain was determined in a study of PD-1 blockade in classical Hodgkin lymphoma. The CDR3 runs 13 residues. Deletions cut 4 bases from V and 4 bases from J, with 14 bases between. CDR1 is SQVTM and CDR2 is ANQGSEA in the germline V gene. As to this clone: What it binds is not known.

The method was immunoSEQ multiplex PCR; TCRdb's version includes in-frame clones alone and lacks a portion of them. Altogether around 13,000 clones are present, roughly 80% being singletons, with the ten largest covering about 15%. Sample time point: cycle 4 day 1 (C4D1), after six to seven weeks of nivolumab. Patients all relapsed after autologous stem cell transplantation, and there was variation in brentuximab vedotin exposure. Overall study results and limits: CD4+ TCR diversity, unlike CD8+, climbed significantly by C4D1. Healthy donors reportedly exceeded newly diagnosed patients in baseline TCR diversity. Individuals who commenced nivolumab within less than 1 year of ASCT were excluded. Newly diagnosed and completely responding patients shared comparable baseline diversity.

The gene calls are TRBV29-1 and TRBJ2-7; tentatively, D is TRBD1 or TRBD2 (5 bases each). This receptor was identified in a human donor with classical Hodgkin lymphoma. Sequencing was performed on peripheral blood mononuclear cells (PBMCs), taken before the fourth cycle of nivolumab. The CDR3 sequence is CSVGPKRGYEQYF. CDR3 sequence (DNA): TGCAGCGTTGGTCCGAAGAGGGGATACGAGCAGTACTTC.